This T cell receptor (beta chain) derives from a study of CD8 T cells in ankylosing spondylitis (dated by TCRdb to 2017 to 2019). Context from the whole study: The study set out to find disease-linked TCR variants by profiling T cell receptor beta repertoires in ankylosing spondylitis patients and healthy donors. In total, the full study cohort was made up of 100 to 140 healthy donors and 20 to 25 ankylosing spondylitis patients. Peripheral blood samples were taken, and synovial fluid was additionally collected from ankylosing spondylitis patients.

Including the terminal cysteine and phenylalanine, the CDR3 comprises 14 residues. Of all the DNA, just the CDR3 is kept, 42 bases in frame from base 1. The germline V gene yields SGDLS for CDR1 and YYNGEE for CDR2. On the study overall, not on this receptor specifically: A CD8+ phenotype was shown by the disease-linked clones, which were found at relatively low frequencies in peripheral blood. According to the report, matched synovial fluid samples from ankylosing spondylitis patients were significantly enriched for the disease-linked clones. Some of the motif variants had been reported before in the synovial fluid and blood of reactive arthritis patients, a finding that suggests common disease-initiation mechanisms. A TCR beta motif of roughly 8 highly homologous amino acid variants appeared characteristic of blood from ankylosing spondylitis patients.

Concerning this clonotype: Its antigen is currently not known. Relative to the germline gene, one junction end is altered; a read error may explain this.

The sequencer was an Illumina HiSeq 2500. Quantitative 5'-RACE with molecular barcodes was used to prepare TCR beta libraries. Per the authors' processing: A new computational method, built on a probabilistic model of VDJ rearrangement, was used to identify disease-linked TCR variants. TCRdb redid the processing of the public reads, applying fastp at Q25 and MiXCR, and retained in-frame beta chains. Duplicate CDR3 protein sequences are folded into a single record with the most common DNA and genes. These V and J calls are TCRdb output, not the study's own analysis. The sample profile shows about 130,000 distinct CDR3 sequences; more than 5.5% of them were found once. The top ten constitute around an eighth of the sample.

Sequencing input: blood, either unsorted or a sorted T cell fraction (not recorded which). The sequence joins TRBV9 to TRBJ2-1; the D gene lacks a confident call. This TCR was recovered from a female donor with ankylosing spondylitis or in good health (not recorded which). CDR3 reads: CASSVDWRYNEQLF. The DNA sequence is TGTGCCAGCAGCGTAGATTGGAGATACAATGAGCAGCTCTTC.